A selection of T cell receptor beta chains follows, all from one sample in a study of cytomegalovirus exposure and HLA in healthy donors. Using immunoSEQ multiplex PCR, the repertoire was profiled, and TCRdb retains in-frame clones only, with some absent. This sample has some 98,000 clones; roughly 81% occur once, and the top ten carry roughly 1.5%. The sequencing input was PBMCs. The origin of the receptors is a man between 40 and 49 years old in good health and CMV-seronegative. Both conserved end residues are part of each CDR3.

j_call,v_call,cdr3_aa
TRBJ2-1,TRBV29-1,CSVVWEQQANEQFF
TRBJ2-2,TRBV5-1,CASSISGELFF
TRBJ1-6,TRBV28,CASTLGQGGISYNSPLHF
TRBJ2-7,TRBV12-5,CASGLGRDRGSDEQYF
TRBJ2-7,TRBV29-1,CSVTGASYEQYF
TRBJ2-3,TRBV5-1,CASSRSVGQGVTDTQYF
TRBJ1-5,TRBV6-1,CASSDGGGRIFPQHF
.,TRBV7-6,CASSSTRDRHEQYF
TRBJ2-7,TRBV6-6,CASSYPGTVDEQYF
TRBJ1-1,TRBV2,CASSRETQTVTEAFF
TRBJ2-5,TRBV28,CASSLWTGLAGSQETQYF
TRBJ2-4,TRBV5-1,CASSHGLELAKNIQYF
TRBJ1-6,TRBV19,CASRSWEDNSNSPLHF
TRBJ1-2,TRBV6-5,CASSPGLTNYGYTF
TRBJ1-4,TRBV15,CATSSAPETNEKLFF
TRBJ2-1,TRBV5-4,CASSPEASSSYNEQFF
TRBJ2-4,TRBV2,CASSEAGQALAKNIQYF
TRBJ1-1,TRBV6-5,CASSPDTLNTEAFF
TRBJ1-1,TRBV5-1,CASSSDPPGTGNTEAFF
TRBJ2-5,TRBV5-1,CASSLTGGNGVETQYF
TRBJ1-2,TRBV5-4,CASSLVGEMGYGYTF
TRBJ1-5,TRBV2,CASSYDNVAQPQHF
TRBJ1-1,TRBV5-1,CASSLRTGNTEAFF
TRBJ1-5,TRBV5-4,CASSLEGDNQPQHF
TRBJ2-3,TRBV5-1,CASSPGQPTSTDTQYF
TRBJ1-4,TRBV10-3,CAISAFGEGSEKLFF
TRBJ2-7,TRBV6-1,CASRDRGTYEQYF
TRBJ1-1,TRBV30,CAWRDSWNTEAFF
TRBJ1-1,TRBV5-1,CASSSRGQGIGNTEAFF